This T cell receptor beta chain was documented in a study of blood T cell repertoires in COVID-19. On the study more broadly: The United States, Italy and Spain were the sources of the acute and convalescent COVID-19 samples. T cells, B-cell-depleted T cells, or PBMCs provided the cDNA or gDNA that served as material.

Authors' analysis steps: Reference gene primer amplification gave estimated nucleated cell counts. The assay was immunoSEQ multiplex PCR, and TCRdb's table has in-frame clones only and misses some. V, J and clone size derive from that table, while D and trimming were established from the DNA sequence. The sample records 100,000 to 150,000 clones, over 75% being singletons. The receptor was derived from a woman in her 70s with acute or convalescent COVID-19. The source material was peripheral blood.

CDR3: CASSQETGNEQFF. CDR3 nucleotides: TGTGCCAGCAGCCAAGAAACAGGCAATGAGCAGTTCTTC. The rearrangement links TRBV4-2 to TRBJ2-1; D is possibly TRBD1 (5 bases). The CDR3 consists of 13 residues. V was shortened by 0 bases and J by 6 bases, with 6 bases between the two germline ends. From germline, CDR1 is LGHNA and CDR2 YNFKEQ.